This paragraph covers one T cell receptor beta chain sequence. The antigen remains undetermined. This specimen belongs to a study of CD8 T cells in ankylosing spondylitis. General study results and limits: Within ankylosing spondylitis blood, a TCR beta motif made up of under 10 highly homologous variants appeared to be characteristic.

Using its own MiXCR run on the 5' RACE reads, TCRdb lists one record per CDR3 protein. The profile shows under 850,000 distinct CDR3 sequences, around 20% of them singletons. The CDR3 loop spans 15 amino acids. The V end was cut by 0 bases, the J end by 5 bases, with 13 bases between. The specimen sequenced was blood, either unsorted or a sorted T cell fraction (not recorded which). This receptor was obtained from a male donor with ankylosing spondylitis. The V gene is TRBV12-3 or TRBV12-4, the J gene TRBJ2-5, with D tentatively TRBD2 (5 bases). The CDR3 region is CASSLAGDPAETQYF. Written as DNA, the CDR3 is TGTGCCAGCAGTTTAGCGGGAGATCCGGCGGAGACCCAGTACTTC.